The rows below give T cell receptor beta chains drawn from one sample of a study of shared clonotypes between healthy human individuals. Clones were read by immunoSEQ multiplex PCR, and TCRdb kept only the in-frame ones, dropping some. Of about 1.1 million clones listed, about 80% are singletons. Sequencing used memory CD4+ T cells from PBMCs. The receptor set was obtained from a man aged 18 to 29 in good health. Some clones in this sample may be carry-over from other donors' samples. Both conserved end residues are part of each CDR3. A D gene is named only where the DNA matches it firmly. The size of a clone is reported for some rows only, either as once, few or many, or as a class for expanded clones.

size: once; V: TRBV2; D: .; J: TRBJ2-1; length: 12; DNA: TGTGCCAGCACTCAGGACTCCAATGAGCAGTTCTTC; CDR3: CASTQDSNEQFF
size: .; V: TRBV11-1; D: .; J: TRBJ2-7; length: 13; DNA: TGTGCCAGCAGCCTCCAGGGGTTTGGCGAGCAGTACTTC; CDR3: CASSLQGFGEQYF
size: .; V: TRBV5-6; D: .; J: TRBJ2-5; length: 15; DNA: TGTGCCAGCAGCTTGGTGGCAGTTTCCCAAGAGACCCAGTACTTC; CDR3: CASSLVAVSQETQYF
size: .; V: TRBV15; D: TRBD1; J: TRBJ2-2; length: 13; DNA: TGTGCCACCGGGACAGGGGGCCCCGGGGAGCTGTTTTTT; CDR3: CATGTGGPGELFF
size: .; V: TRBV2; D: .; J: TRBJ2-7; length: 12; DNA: TGTGCCAGCAGCGACGACGGCTACGAGCAGTACTTC; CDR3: CASSDDGYEQYF
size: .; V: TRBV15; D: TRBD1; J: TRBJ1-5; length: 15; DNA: TGTGCCACCAGCACTGGACAGGGTGCCAATCAGCCCCAGCATTTT; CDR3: CATSTGQGANQPQHF
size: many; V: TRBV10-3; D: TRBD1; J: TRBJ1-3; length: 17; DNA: TGTGCCATCAGTGATTGGGCAGGGGGCACATCTGGAAACACCATATATTTT; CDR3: CAISDWAGGTSGNTIYF
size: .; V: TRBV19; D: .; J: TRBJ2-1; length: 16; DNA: TGTGCCAGCAAGATGGGAGCGGGCCCGATCTACAATGAGCAGTTCTTC; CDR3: CASKMGAGPIYNEQFF
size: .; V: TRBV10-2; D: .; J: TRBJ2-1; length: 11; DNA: TGCGCCAGCACTAAGTACAATGAGCAGTTCTTC; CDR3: CASTKYNEQFF
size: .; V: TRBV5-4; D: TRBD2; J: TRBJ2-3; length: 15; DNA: TGTGCCAGCAGCAAACTAGCGGGACGCACAGATACGCAGTATTTT; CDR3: CASSKLAGRTDTQYF
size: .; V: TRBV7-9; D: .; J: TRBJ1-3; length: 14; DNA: TGTGCCAGCAGCCGCGGGGGCTCTGGAAACACCATATATTTT; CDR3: CASSRGGSGNTIYF
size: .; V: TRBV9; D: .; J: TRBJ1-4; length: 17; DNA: TGTGCCAGCAGCGTGGGGCTAATGGGGGCGCGGGATGAAAAACTGTTTTTT; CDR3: CASSVGLMGARDEKLFF
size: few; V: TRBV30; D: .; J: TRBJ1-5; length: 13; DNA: TGTGCCTGGAACCCACGTGGGAATCAGCCCCAGCATTTT; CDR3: CAWNPRGNQPQHF
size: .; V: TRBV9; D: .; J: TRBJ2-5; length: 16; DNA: TGTGCCAGCAGCGGTAGGGCCAACTTGTACCAAGAGACCCAGTACTTC; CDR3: CASSGRANLYQETQYF
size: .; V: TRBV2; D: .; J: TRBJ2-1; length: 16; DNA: TGTGCCAGCAGTGAAGGCGGGGTAGGGCCCTACAATGAGCAGTTCTTC; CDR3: CASSEGGVGPYNEQFF
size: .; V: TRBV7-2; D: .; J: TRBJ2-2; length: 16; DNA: TGTGCCAGCAGCTTGTGGGCAGGGGGGACCACCGGGGAGCTGTTTTTT; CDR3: CASSLWAGGTTGELFF
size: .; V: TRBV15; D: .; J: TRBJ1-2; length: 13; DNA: TGTGCCACCAGCAGAGATGCGGATTATGGCTACACCTTC; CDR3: CATSRDADYGYTF
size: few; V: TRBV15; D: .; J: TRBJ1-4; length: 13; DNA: TGTGCCACCAGCCCTCCCGACCATGAAAAACTGTTTTTT; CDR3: CATSPPDHEKLFF
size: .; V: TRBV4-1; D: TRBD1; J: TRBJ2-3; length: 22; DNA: TGCGCCAGCAGCCAAGTTTCGCCATTCCCGGGTGGACAGGGACCTAGCACAGATACGCAGTATTTT; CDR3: CASSQVSPFPGGQGPSTDTQYF
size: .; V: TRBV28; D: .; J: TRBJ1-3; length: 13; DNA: TGTGCCAGCCTGGGGGCCCAGAGGTACACCATATATTTT; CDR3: CASLGAQRYTIYF
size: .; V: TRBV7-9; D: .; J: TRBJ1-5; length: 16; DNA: TGTGCCAGCAGCCCGGGTAAAGTGGGGAGCAATCAGCCCCAGCATTTT; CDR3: CASSPGKVGSNQPQHF
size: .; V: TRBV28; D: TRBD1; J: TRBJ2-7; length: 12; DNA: TGTGCCAGCAGTTCGACAGGGCGGGAGCAGTACTTC; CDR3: CASSSTGREQYF
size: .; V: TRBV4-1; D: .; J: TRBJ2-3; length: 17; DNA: TGCGCCAGCAGCCTTCCCCCTAGGGCGGGAAGCACAGATACGCAGTATTTT; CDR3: CASSLPPRAGSTDTQYF
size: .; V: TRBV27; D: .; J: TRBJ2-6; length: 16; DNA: TGTGCCAGCAGTTCGTCCGGGGTCGGTGGGGCCAACGTCCTGACTTTC; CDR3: CASSSSGVGGANVLTF
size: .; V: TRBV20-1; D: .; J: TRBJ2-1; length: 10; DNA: TGCAGTGGACAATCAAATGAGCAGTTCTTC; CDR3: CSGQSNEQFF
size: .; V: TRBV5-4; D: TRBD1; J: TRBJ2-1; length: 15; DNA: TGTGCCAGCAGCTCCCCCGGGACAGGGGACAATGAGCAGTTCTTC; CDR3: CASSSPGTGDNEQFF
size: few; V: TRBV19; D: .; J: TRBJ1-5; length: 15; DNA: TGTGCCAGTAGGAGAACAGGGACTCTCAATCAGCCCCAGCATTTT; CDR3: CASRRTGTLNQPQHF
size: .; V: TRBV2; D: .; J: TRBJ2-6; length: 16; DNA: TGTGCCAGCAGTGAATTGGGGGGACGGGGGGCCAACGTCCTGACTTTC; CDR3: CASSELGGRGANVLTF
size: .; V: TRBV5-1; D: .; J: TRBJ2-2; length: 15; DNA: TGCGCCAGCAGCTTGGCCTCCGGATACACCGGGGAGCTGTTTTTT; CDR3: CASSLASGYTGELFF
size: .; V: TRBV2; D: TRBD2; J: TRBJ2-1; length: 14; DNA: TGTGCCAGCAAGACTAGCGTCCGAAAAAATGAGCAGTTCTTC; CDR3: CASKTSVRKNEQFF
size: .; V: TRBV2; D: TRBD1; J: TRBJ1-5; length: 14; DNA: TGTGCCAGCAGCGGGACAGGGGGTGATCAGCCCCAGCATTTT; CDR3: CASSGTGGDQPQHF
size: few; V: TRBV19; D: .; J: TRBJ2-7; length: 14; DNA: TGTGCCAGTAGTATGTTTCCAGGGCAAGGCGAGCAGTACTTC; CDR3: CASSMFPGQGEQYF
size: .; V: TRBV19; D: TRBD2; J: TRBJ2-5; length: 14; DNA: TGTGCCAGTAGCACTAGCGGGAGGACGGAGACCCAGTACTTC; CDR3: CASSTSGRTETQYF
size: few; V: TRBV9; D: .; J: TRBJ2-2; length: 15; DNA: TGTGCCAGCAGCGTCGCCCCTGGACCCACCGGGGAGCTGTTTTTT; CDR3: CASSVAPGPTGELFF
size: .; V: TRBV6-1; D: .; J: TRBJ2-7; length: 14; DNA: TGTGCCAGCACCATAGGGGACAACTTCTACGAGCAGTACTTC; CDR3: CASTIGDNFYEQYF
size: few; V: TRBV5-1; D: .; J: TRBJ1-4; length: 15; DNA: TGCGCCAGCAGCTTGGGGGCAGGCGTGAATGAAAAACTGTTTTTT; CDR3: CASSLGAGVNEKLFF
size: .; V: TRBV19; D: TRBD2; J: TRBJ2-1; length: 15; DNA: TGTGCCAGTAGTAGAGAAGCGGGAGTAAAAGGCGCGGAGTTCTTC; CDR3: CASSREAGVKGAEFF
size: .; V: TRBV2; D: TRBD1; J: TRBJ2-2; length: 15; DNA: TGTGCCAGCAGGGGACAGGGGGCCGAAACCGGGGAGCTGTTTTTT; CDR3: CASRGQGAETGELFF
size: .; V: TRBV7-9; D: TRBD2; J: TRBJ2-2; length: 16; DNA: TGTGCCAGCAATCTTGGGGGGACTAGCGGACCCGGGGAGCTGTTTTTT; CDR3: CASNLGGTSGPGELFF
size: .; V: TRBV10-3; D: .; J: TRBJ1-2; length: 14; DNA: TGTGCCATCAGGGGCCAGGACAGTGACTATGGCTACACCTTC; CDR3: CAIRGQDSDYGYTF
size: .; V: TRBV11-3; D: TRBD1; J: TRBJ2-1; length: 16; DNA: TGTGCCAGCAGCTCAGCGACAGGGGAAGGCTACAATGAGCAGTTCTTC; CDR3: CASSSATGEGYNEQFF
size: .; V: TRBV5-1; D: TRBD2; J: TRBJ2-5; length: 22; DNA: TGCGCCAGCAGCCCGGGTATGAATCGACTAGCGGGAGGGGTCGGGCCCCAAGAGACCCAGTACTTC; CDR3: CASSPGMNRLAGGVGPQETQYF
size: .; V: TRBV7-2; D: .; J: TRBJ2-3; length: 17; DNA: TGTGCCAGCAGCCACTTTGGGGTAGCGGCGATCACAGATACGCAGTATTTT; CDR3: CASSHFGVAAITDTQYF
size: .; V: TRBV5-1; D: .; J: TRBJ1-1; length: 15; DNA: TGCGCCAGCAGCTATTGGACGGGGTGGGACACTGAAGCTTTCTTT; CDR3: CASSYWTGWDTEAFF
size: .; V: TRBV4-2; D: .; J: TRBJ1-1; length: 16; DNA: TGTGCCAGCAGCCAAGCGGGGCGGGGGGGAGGCACTGAAGCTTTCTTT; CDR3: CASSQAGRGGGTEAFF
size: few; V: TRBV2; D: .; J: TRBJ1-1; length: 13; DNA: TGTGCCAGCAGTAAAGAAGCGAACACTGAAGCTTTCTTT; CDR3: CASSKEANTEAFF
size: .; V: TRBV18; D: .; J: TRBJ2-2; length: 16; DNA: TGTGCCAGCTCACCCCTCCCCAGCCCAAAGACCGGGGAGCTGTTTTTT; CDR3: CASSPLPSPKTGELFF
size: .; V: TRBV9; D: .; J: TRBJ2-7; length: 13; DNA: TGTGCCAGCAGTCCCCGGCAAGACTACGAGCAGTACTTC; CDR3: CASSPRQDYEQYF
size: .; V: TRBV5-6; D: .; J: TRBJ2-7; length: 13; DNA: TGTGCCAGCAGCTTGGACAGAAGCTACGAGCAGTACTTC; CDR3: CASSLDRSYEQYF
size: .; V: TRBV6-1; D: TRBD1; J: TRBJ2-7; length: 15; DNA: TGTGCCAGCAGTGAGATGACAGGGCGATCGGCCGAGCAGTACTTC; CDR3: CASSEMTGRSAEQYF
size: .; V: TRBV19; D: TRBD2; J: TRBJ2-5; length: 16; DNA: TGTGCCAGTAGTATAGAAGGCGGGAGGGCGCGAGAGACCCAGTACTTC; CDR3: CASSIEGGRARETQYF
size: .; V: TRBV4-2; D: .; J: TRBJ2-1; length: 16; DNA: TGTGCCAGCAGCCAAGATCACGGAGTAACCTACAATGAGCAGTTCTTC; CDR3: CASSQDHGVTYNEQFF
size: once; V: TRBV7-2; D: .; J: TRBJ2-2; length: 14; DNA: TGTGCCAGCAGCTTAATGGGTAGCACCGGGGAGCTGTTTTTT; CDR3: CASSLMGSTGELFF
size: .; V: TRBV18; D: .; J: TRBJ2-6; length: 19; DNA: TGTGCCAGCTCACCACGGTTACAGGGGAGGGAGTCTGGGGCCAACGTCCTGACTTTC; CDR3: CASSPRLQGRESGANVLTF
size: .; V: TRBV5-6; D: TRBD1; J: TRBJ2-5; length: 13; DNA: TGTGCCAGCAGCTTCGGGACAGTGGAGACCCAGTACTTC; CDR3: CASSFGTVETQYF